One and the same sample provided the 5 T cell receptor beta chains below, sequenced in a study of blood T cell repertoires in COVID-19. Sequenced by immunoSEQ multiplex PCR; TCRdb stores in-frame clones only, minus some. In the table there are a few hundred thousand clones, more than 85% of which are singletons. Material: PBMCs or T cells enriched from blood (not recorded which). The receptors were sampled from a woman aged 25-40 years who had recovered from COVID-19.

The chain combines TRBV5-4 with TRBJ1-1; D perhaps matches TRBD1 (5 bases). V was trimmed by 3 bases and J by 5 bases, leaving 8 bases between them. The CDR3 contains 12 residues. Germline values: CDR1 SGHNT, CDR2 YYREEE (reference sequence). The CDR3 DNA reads TGTGCCAGCAGCTGGGGCGGTACTGAAGCTTTCTTT. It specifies CASSWGGTEAFF.

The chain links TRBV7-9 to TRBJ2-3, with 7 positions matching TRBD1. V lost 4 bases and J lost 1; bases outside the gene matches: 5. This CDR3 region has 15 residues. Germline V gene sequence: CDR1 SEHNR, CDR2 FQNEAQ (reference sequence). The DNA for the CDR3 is TGTGCCAGCAGCTCCACCACAGGGGGCACAGATACGCAGTATTTT. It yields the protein CASSSTTGGTDTQYF.

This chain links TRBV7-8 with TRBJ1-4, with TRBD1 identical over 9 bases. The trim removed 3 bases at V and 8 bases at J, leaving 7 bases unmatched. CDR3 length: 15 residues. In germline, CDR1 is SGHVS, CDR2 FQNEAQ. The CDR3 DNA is TGTGCCAGCAGCTTTTCAGGGACAGGGTTCGAAAAACTGTTTTTT. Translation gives CASSFSGTGFEKLFF.

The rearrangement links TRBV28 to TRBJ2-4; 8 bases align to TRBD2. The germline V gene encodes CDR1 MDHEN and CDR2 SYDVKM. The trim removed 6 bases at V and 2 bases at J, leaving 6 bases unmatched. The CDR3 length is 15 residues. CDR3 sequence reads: CASSGGALTKNIQYF. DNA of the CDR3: TGTGCCAGCAGCGGGGGGGCATTGACCAAAAACATTCAGTACTTC. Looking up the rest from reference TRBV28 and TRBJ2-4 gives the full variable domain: DVKVTQSSRYLVKRTGEKVFLECVQDMDHENMFWYRQDPGLGLRLIYFSYDVKMKEKGDIPEGYSVSREKKERFSLILESASTNQTSMYLCASSGGALTKNIQYFGAGTRLSVL.

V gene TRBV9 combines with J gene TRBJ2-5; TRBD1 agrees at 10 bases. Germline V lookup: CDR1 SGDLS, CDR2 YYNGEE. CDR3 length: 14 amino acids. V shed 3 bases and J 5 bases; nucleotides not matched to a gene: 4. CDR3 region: CASSGQGADETQYF. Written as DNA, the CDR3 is TGTGCCAGCAGCGGACAGGGGGCGGACGAGACCCAGTACTTC.